This T cell receptor beta chain was identified in a study of cytomegalovirus exposure and HLA in healthy donors. Study-level information: Early released data had about 80 million unique TCRs, all coming from HLA-typed donors.

Whole-study results and caveats: The listing of 150 to 200 TCR beta chains classed them as cytomegalovirus-associated. Compared with the roughly 700-donor mean, an Asian-associated ancestry cluster reportedly had fewer N-insertions, according to a later analysis. Solely CMV serostatus was available to characterize immune exposure.

With respect to this clone: Antigen specificity is unknown.

Primers included in the PCR were 60 Vbeta and 13 Jbeta primers. The data were produced by immunoSEQ multiplex PCR, yet TCRdb's version contains in-frame clones alone and is incomplete. The sample lists roughly 130,000 clones, just over 65% occurring once. The germline V gene encodes CDR1 SGHNT and CDR2 YENEEA. Germline trimming cut 7 bases from V and 4 bases from J; bases unmatched to any gene: 8. This CDR3 contains 15 residues. The sequence was collected from a woman aged 55-69 years in good health and CMV-seronegative. The sequenced sample was PBMCs. The chain carries TRBV11-3 and TRBJ2-3; 10 bases agree with TRBD1. The CDR3 region has the DNA TGTGCCAGCACCAACCTGGGACAGGGGTCAGATACGCAGTATTTT. It codes for CASTNLGQGSDTQYF.